This TCR beta chain is drawn from a study of tumor and adjacent non-tumor tissue in lung cancer. Study information: Aged roughly 31 to 76 years, patients included roughly eleven men and roughly 5 women with stage I to III disease. General study points: Tumor repertoires had a smaller top 100 clone share than normal lung.

Germline V gene lookup returns CDR1 SGHRS and CDR2 YFSETQ. This CDR3 region has 16 residues. Trimming removed 0 bases from V and 6 bases from J; junction bases left unmatched: 8. RNA was extracted from bulk tissue without any cell sorting. Distant lung tissue was collected more than 3 cm away from the tumor edge. A modified ARM-PCR protocol with three rounds of nested PCR amplified TCRbeta. TCRdb redid the calling of the multiplex PCR reads with MiXCR, one entry per CDR3 protein. The sample comprises about 77,000 distinct CDR3 sequences, over 65% of which are singletons, and around 40% rests with the top ten. In the case of this clonotype: The antigen remains unidentified. Just one base apart from a much larger clone, this may be a read error.

Material: distant non-tumor lung tissue. The V and J genes are TRBV5-1 and TRBJ2-3; TRBD2 agrees at 9 bases. This sequence originates from a man aged 70 or older with non-small cell lung cancer. CDR3 sequence: CASSLGLAGSKDTQYF. Here the CDR3 DNA reads TGCGCCAGCAGCTTGGGGCTAGCGGGGTCGAAGGATACGCAGTATTTT.